One sample yielded the 3 T cell receptor beta chains listed below, sequenced in a study of siplizumab effects on memory and regulatory T cells. The table came from immunoSEQ multiplex PCR; TCRdb's copy has only in-frame clones and leaves some out. This repertoire shows roughly 100,000 clones, about 93% found once; its top ten account for roughly 1.1%. The sample taken for sequencing was CD4+ T cells sorted from blood. Receptor source: a human donor in good health.

The V call is TRBV11-2, the J call TRBJ2-2, with no clear D. CDR3 size: 17 residues. V lost 0 bases, J lost 0 bases, and 11 bases lay in between. Germline V gene sequence: CDR1 SGHAT, CDR2 FQNNGV. CDR3 loop: CASSLDPKRANTGELFF. The CDR3 DNA reads TGTGCCAGCAGCTTAGATCCGAAACGGGCGAACACCGGGGAGCTGTTTTTT.

This clone was observed once. The V call is TRBV18, the J call TRBJ2-2; 9 bases map to TRBD1. Germline CDR1 is KGHSH and CDR2 is LQKENI. CDR3 length equals 16 residues. Trimming took 3 bases from V and 3 from J; bases not matched to a gene: 5. In DNA form, the CDR3 reads TGTGCCAGCTCACCCGACAGGGGGATCGACACCGGGGAGCTGTTTTTT. Translation gives CASSPDRGIDTGELFF.

The V and J genes are TRBV6-4 and TRBJ2-5; a possible D gene is TRBD2 (6 bases). Between the trimmed V and J ends, which lost 5 bases and 5 bases, there was a span of 12 bases. CDR1 is MRHNA, CDR2 SNTAGT, per germline. The CDR3 has 13 residues. The CDR3 protein is CASSFGAGETQYF. As DNA, the CDR3 is TGTGCCAGCAGTTTCGGGGCGGGGGAGACCCAGTACTTC.